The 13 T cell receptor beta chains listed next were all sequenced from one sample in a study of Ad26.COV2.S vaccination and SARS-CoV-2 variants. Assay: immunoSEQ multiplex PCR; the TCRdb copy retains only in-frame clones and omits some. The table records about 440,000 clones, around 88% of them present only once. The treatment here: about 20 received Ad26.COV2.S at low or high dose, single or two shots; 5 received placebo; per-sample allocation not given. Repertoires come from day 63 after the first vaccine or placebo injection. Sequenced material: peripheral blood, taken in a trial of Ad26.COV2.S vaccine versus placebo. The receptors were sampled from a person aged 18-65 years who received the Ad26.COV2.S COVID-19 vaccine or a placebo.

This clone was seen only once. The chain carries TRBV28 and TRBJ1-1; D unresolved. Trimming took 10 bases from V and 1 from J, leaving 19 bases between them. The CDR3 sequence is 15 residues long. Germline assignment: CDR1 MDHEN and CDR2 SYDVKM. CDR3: CATHAMRPGNTEAFF. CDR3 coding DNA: TGTGCCACTCATGCTATGCGCCCCGGGAACACTGAAGCTTTCTTT.

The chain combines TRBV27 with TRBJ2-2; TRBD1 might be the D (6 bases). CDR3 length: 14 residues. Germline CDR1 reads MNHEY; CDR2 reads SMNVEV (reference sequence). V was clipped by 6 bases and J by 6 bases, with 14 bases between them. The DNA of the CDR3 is TGTGCCAGCAGGTTACAGGGTTGGTCCGGGGAGCTGTTTTTT. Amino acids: CASRLQGWSGELFF.

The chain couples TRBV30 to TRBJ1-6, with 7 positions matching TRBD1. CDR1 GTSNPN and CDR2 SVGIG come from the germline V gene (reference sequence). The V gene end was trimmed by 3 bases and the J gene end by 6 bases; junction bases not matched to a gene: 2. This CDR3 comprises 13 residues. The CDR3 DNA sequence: TGTGCCTGGAGGTGGACAGGTAATTCACCCCTCCACTTT. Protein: CAWRWTGNSPLHF.

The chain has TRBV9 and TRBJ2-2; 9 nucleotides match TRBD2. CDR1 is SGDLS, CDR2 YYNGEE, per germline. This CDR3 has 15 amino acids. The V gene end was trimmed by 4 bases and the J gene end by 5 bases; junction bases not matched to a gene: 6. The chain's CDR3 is CASSFAGGGTGELFF. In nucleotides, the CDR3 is TGTGCCAGCAGCTTCGCGGGAGGGGGGACCGGGGAGCTGTTTTTT.

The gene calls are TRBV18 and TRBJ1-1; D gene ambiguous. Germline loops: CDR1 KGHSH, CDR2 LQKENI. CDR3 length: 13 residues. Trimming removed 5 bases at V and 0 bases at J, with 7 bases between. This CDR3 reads CASSADLNTEAFF. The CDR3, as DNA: TGTGCCAGCTCAGCCGACCTGAACACTGAAGCTTTCTTT.

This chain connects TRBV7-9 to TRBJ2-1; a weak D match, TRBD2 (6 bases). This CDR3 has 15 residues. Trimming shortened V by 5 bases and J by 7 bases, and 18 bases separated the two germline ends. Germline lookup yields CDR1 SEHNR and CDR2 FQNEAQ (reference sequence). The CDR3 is CASSHPGLKANEQFF. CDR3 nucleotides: TGTGCCAGCAGCCACCCGGGACTTAAGGCTAATGAGCAGTTCTTC.

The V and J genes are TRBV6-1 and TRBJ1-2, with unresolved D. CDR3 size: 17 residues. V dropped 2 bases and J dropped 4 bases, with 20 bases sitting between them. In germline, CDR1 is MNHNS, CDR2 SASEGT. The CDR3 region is CASSESVRVRPSYGYTF. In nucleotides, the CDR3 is TGTGCCAGCAGTGAATCGGTCCGGGTCCGCCCATCCTATGGCTACACCTTC.

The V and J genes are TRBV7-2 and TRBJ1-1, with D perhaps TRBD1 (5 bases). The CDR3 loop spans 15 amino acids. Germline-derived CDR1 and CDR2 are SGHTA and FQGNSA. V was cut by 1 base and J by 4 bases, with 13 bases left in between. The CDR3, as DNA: TGTGCCAGCAGCTTAGACCTCGGGGGAGGCACTGAAGCTTTCTTT. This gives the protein CASSLDLGGGTEAFF.

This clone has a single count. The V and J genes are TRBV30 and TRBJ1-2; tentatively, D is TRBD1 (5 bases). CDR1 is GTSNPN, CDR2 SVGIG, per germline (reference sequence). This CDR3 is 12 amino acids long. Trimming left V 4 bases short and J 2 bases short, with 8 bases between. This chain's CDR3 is CAWIGTNYGYTF. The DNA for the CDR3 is TGTGCCTGGATTGGGACCAACTATGGCTACACCTTC.

Here the CDR3 reads CASSVLSGNQPQHF. The CDR3 DNA sequence: TGTGCCAGCAGTGTGCTTTCCGGGAATCAGCCCCAGCATTTT. The rearrangement joins TRBV25-1 to TRBJ1-5; D is unclear. The CDR3 contains 14 residues. The V gene lost 4 bases and the J gene lost 4 bases, with 11 bases spanning the gap. Germline V gene lookup returns CDR1 MGHDK and CDR2 SYGVNS.

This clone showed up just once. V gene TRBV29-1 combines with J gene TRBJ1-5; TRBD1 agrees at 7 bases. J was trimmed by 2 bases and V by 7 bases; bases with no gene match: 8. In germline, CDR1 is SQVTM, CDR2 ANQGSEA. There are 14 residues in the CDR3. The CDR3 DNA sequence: TGCAGCGCCTCACAGGGGTTGCGCAATCAGCCCCAGCATTTT. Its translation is CSASQGLRNQPQHF.

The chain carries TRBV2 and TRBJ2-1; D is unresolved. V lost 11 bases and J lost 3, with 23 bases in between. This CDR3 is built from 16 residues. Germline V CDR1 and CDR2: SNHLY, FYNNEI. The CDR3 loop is CAASGLYRAHYNEQFF. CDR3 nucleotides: TGTGCCGCCTCCGGTCTGTATAGGGCCCACTACAATGAGCAGTTCTTC.

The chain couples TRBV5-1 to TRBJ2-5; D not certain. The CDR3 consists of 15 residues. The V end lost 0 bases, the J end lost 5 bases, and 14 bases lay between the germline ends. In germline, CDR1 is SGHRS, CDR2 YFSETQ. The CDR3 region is CASSLVNGVGETQYF. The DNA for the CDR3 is TGCGCCAGCAGCTTGGTTAATGGCGTGGGGGAGACCCAGTACTTC.